The T cell receptor beta chain described here comes from a study of cytomegalovirus exposure and HLA in healthy donors. Study information: Early released data had approximately 86 million unique TCRs, all coming from HLA-typed donors.

Whole-study results and caveats: Looking again later, the authors saw that most CMV-associated TCR beta chains seemed HLA-restricted. Some TCR beta chains (roughly 160 of them) were listed as cytomegalovirus-associated.

Germline V CDR1 and CDR2: SGHTA, FQGNSA. There are 14 residues in the CDR3. Trimming left V 1 base short and J 4 bases short, with 8 bases between. This clone was observed once. Its antigen is still unknown. PCR involved 60 Vbeta and 13 Jbeta primers. Data came from immunoSEQ multiplex PCR; TCRdb stores just in-frame clones and leaves some out. The sample records under 150,000 clones, under 90% being singletons. The sequenced sample consisted of PBMCs. The receptor's source is a woman aged 18-29 years in good health and CMV-seronegative. The rearrangement joins TRBV7-2 to TRBJ1-5; D unresolved. The CDR3 DNA reads TGTGCCAGCAGCTTAGGACGGGAGAATCAGCCCCAGCATTTT. Protein sequence: CASSLGRENQPQHF. Variable domain in full (rest from reference TRBV7-2 and TRBJ1-5): GAGVSQSPSNKVTEKGKDVELRCDPISGHTALYWYRQSLGQGLEFLIYFQGNSAPDKSGLPSDRFSAERTGGSVSTLTIQRTQQEDSAVYLCASSLGRENQPQHFGDGTRLSIL.